These T cell receptor beta chains were read from a single sample in a study of blood T cell repertoires in COVID-19. Profiling relied on immunoSEQ multiplex PCR, and the TCRdb table lists in-frame clones only, not all of them. The sample lists about 100,000 clones, over 75% occurring once. Sequenced input: peripheral blood. The receptors were sampled from an older woman with acute or convalescent COVID-19. Each CDR3 is given with its conserved first and last residue. A D gene is named only where the DNA matches it firmly. Clone size is stated in some rows and not others, as once, few, many or a class when expanded.

CDR3 | DNA | V | D | J | size
CASSLKGGVYTF | TGCGCCAGCAGCTTAAAGGGAGGAGTCTACACCTTC | TRBV5-1 | - | TRBJ1-2 | -
CASSRRTLDTEAFF | TGTGCCAGCAGCCGACGGACATTGGACACTGAAGCTTTCTTT | TRBV6-5 | - | TRBJ1-1 | -
CASSHLTGQGAGELFF | TGTGCCAGCAGCCACCTCACGGGACAGGGGGCCGGGGAGCTGTTTTTT | TRBV7-3 | TRBD1 | TRBJ2-2 | few
CASSYSRDRFSDTQYF | TGTGCCAGCAGTTACTCTCGGGACAGGTTCTCGGATACGCAGTATTTT | TRBV11-2 | TRBD1 | TRBJ2-3 | -
CSVDTGLGNTIYF | TGCAGCGTCGACACAGGGTTGGGAAACACCATATATTTT | TRBV29-1 | - | TRBJ1-3 | -
CASSLARDVTTEAFF | TGCGCCAGCAGCTTGGCCAGGGATGTTACGACTGAAGCTTTCTTT | TRBV5-1 | - | TRBJ1-1 | few
CASSLIGGRTEAFF | TGTGCCAGCAGTTTAATAGGGGGCCGAACTGAAGCTTTCTTT | TRBV28 | TRBD1 | TRBJ1-1 | -
CASSTLSSVNYGYTF | TGTGCCAGTAGTACGCTCTCCAGCGTTAACTATGGCTACACCTTC | TRBV19 | - | TRBJ1-2 | -
CASSLPGTSGAGELFF | TGTGCCAGCAGCCTCCCCGGGACTAGCGGGGCCGGGGAGCTGTTTTTT | TRBV9 | TRBD2 | TRBJ2-2 | -
CASSIRGLLGSLSYNEQFF | TGTGCCAGTAGTATTAGGGGTCTCCTCGGGAGCCTCTCCTACAATGAGCAGTTCTTC | TRBV19 | - | TRBJ2-1 | once
CASSSGRQETQYF | TGTGCCAGTAGTAGTGGGAGGCAAGAGACCCAGTACTTC | TRBV19 | - | TRBJ2-5 | -
CASSFPLRGRNTEAFF | TGCGCCAGCAGCTTTCCTCTCAGGGGGCGCAATACTGAAGCTTTCTTT | TRBV5-1 | TRBD1 | TRBJ1-1 | -
CASSPGVLAGELFF | TGTGCTAGCAGCCCCGGGGTCTTAGCCGGGGAGCTGTTTTTT | TRBV7-7 | - | TRBJ2-2 | -
CASSYLRDRDEQYF | TGTGCCAGCAGTTACCTTCGCGACAGGGACGAGCAGTACTTC | TRBV6-5 | TRBD1 | TRBJ2-7 | -
CASSLGGQNSPLHF | TGTGCCAGCAGCTTAGGTGGTCAGAATTCACCCCTCCACTTT | TRBV7-3 | - | TRBJ1-6 | -
CASSFSQGLLSGNTIYF | TGTGCCAGCAGCTTCAGCCAGGGGCTTCTCTCTGGAAACACCATATATTTT | TRBV7-9 | - | TRBJ1-3 | few
CASSLTGGPSNEKLFF | TGCGCCAGCAGCTTAACAGGGGGCCCGTCTAATGAAAAACTGTTTTTT | TRBV5-1 | TRBD1 | TRBJ1-4 | -
CASSRALQGDTQYF | TGCGCCAGCAGCAGGGCCCTACAGGGGGATACGCAGTATTTT | TRBV5-1 | TRBD1 | TRBJ2-3 | -
CASSLEGQGADTQYF | TGTGCCAGCAGCTTAGAGGGACAGGGGGCGGATACGCAGTATTTT | TRBV11-2 | TRBD1 | TRBJ2-3 | -
CASSSGFSNQPQHF | TGTGCCAGTAGTTCAGGGTTTAGCAATCAGCCCCAGCATTTT | TRBV19 | - | TRBJ1-5 | -
CASNGGHTDTQYF | TGTGCCAGCAACGGGGGGCACACAGATACGCAGTATTTT | TRBV6-5 | - | TRBJ2-3 | -
CASSLAGGRKVQETQYF | TGCGCCAGCAGCTTGGCCGGCGGGAGGAAGGTTCAAGAGACCCAGTACTTC | TRBV5-1 | TRBD2 | TRBJ2-5 | -
CASSLAEVTQFF | TGTGCCAGCAGCCTAGCCGAGGTTACGCAGTTCTTC | TRBV6-6 | - | TRBJ2-1 | -
CASSGTGQLYGYTF | TGTGCCAGTAGTGGAACGGGACAGCTCTATGGCTACACCTTC | TRBV19 | TRBD1 | TRBJ1-2 | -
CASSPRQGKSTEAFF | TGTGCCAGCAGCCCCCGACAGGGAAAAAGCACTGAAGCTTTCTTT | TRBV14 | TRBD1 | TRBJ1-1 | once
CATPCGTSGRARNEQFF | TGTGCCACTCCCTGCGGGACTAGCGGGAGGGCAAGGAATGAGCAGTTCTTC | TRBV27 | TRBD2 | TRBJ2-1 | -
CASSTPNRGRNQPQHF | TGTGCCAGTAGTACCCCAAACCGGGGTCGCAATCAGCCCCAGCATTTT | TRBV19 | - | TRBJ1-5 | few
CASSPRQTNTEAFF | TGTGCCAGCAGCCCTCGACAGACGAACACTGAAGCTTTCTTT | TRBV11-3 | - | TRBJ1-1 | -
CASSLGGQGNEKLFF | TGTGCCAGCAGCTTGGGGGGACAGGGAAATGAAAAACTGTTTTTT | TRBV5-4 | TRBD1 | TRBJ1-4 | -
CASSLSGLAGGQQFF | TGTGCCAGCAGTTTAAGCGGACTAGCGGGAGGCCAACAGTTCTTC | TRBV28 | TRBD2 | TRBJ2-1 | -
CASSISSGTGGSYNSPLHF | TGTGCCAGTAGTATAAGTTCGGGGACAGGGGGATCCTATAATTCACCCCTCCACTTT | TRBV19 | TRBD1 | TRBJ1-6 | -
CASSHPGRGDTQYF | TGTGCCAGCAGCCACCCCGGGAGAGGGGATACGCAGTATTTT | TRBV11-1 | - | TRBJ2-3 | -
CASSQAGGVLFF | TGCGCCAGCAGCCAAGCAGGGGGAGTACTCTTCTTT | TRBV5-1 | TRBD1 | TRBJ1-1 | -
CASRLALTGGETQYF | TGTGCAAGTCGCTTAGCATTGACAGGGGGCGAGACCCAGTACTTC | TRBV12-2 | - | TRBJ2-5 | -
CASSIDKHSPLHF | TGTGCCAGCAGCATAGACAAGCATTCACCCCTCCACTTT | TRBV7-3 | - | TRBJ1-6 | -
CASTPGQGEDGYTF | TGTGCCAGCACCCCGGGACAGGGGGAAGATGGCTACACCTTC | TRBV6-5 | TRBD1 | TRBJ1-2 | -
CASSLGGGALQETQYF | TGCGCCAGCAGCTTGGGGGGCGGGGCCCTCCAAGAGACCCAGTACTTC | TRBV5-1 | - | TRBJ2-5 | few
CATSDFGLAGGPSSYNEQFF | TGTGCCACCAGTGATTTCGGACTAGCGGGAGGGCCGAGCTCCTACAATGAGCAGTTCTTC | TRBV24-1 | TRBD2 | TRBJ2-1 | -
CASSFSGGRYEQYF | TGTGCCAGCAGCTTCAGCGGGGGACGCTACGAGCAGTACTTC | TRBV7-9 | TRBD2 | TRBJ2-7 | -
CASSLTWRAPQHF | TGTGCCAGTAGTCTCACGTGGAGGGCGCCCCAGCATTTT | TRBV19 | - | TRBJ1-5 | -
CASTLSDGSSYEQYF | TGTGCCAGCACTCTCTCCGACGGGAGCTCCTACGAGCAGTACTTC | TRBV6-5 | - | TRBJ2-7 | -
CASSGQGGQPQHF | TGTGCCAGCAGCGGACAGGGCGGTCAGCCCCAGCATTTT | TRBV7-9 | TRBD1 | TRBJ1-5 | -
CASRPTGQRLYEQYF | TGTGCCAGCAGGCCCACCGGACAGAGACTCTACGAGCAGTACTTC | TRBV27 | - | TRBJ2-7 | -